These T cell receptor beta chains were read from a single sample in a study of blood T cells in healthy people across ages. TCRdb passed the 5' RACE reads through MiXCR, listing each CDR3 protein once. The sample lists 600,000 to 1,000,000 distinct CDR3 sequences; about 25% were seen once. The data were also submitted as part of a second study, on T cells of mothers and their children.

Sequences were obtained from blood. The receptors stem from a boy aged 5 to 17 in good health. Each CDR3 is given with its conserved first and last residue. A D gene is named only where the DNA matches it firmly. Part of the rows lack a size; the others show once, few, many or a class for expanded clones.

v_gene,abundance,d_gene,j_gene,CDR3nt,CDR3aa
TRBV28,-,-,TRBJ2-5,TGTGCCAGCAGCCCGCCTACCCCTTACGAGCAATACTTC,CASSPPTPYEQYF
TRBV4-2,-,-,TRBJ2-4,TGTGCCAGCAGCCAAGAGAACCCGGGTTCAAACATTCAGTACTTC,CASSQENPGSNIQYF
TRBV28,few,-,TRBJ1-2,TGTGCCAGCAGTTTTTCTCGGCAGCGTCTTAACTATGGCTACACCTTC,CASSFSRQRLNYGYTF
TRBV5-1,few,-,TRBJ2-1,TGCGCCAGCAGCTTTGCAGGGGGGCTCTACAATGAGCAGTTCTTC,CASSFAGGLYNEQFF
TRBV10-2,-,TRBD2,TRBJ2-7,TGCGCCAGCAGCGCTAGCGGGAGGAGGTACGAGCAGTACTTC,CASSASGRRYEQYF
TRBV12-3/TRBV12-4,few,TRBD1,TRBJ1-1,TGTGCCAGCAGTCCCCAGGGGGCCCAGAACACTGAAGCTTTCTTT,CASSPQGAQNTEAFF
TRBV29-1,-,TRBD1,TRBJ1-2,TGCAGCGTTGTAAGACAGGGGGGTTATGGCTACACCTTC,CSVVRQGGYGYTF
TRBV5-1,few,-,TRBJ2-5,TGCGCCAGCAGCTTGGGACTCCTTCTCCGAGAGACCCAGTACTTC,CASSLGLLLRETQYF
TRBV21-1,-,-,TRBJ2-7,TGTGCCAGCCGCAATCGAGTCTACGAGCAGTACTTC,CASRNRVYEQYF
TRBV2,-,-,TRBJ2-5,TGTGCCAGCAGTGCCCCCCAAGGCCCCGAGATCCAGTACTTC,CASSAPQGPEIQYF
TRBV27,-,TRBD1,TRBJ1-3,TGTGCCAGCGGACAGGGTGGAAACACCATATATTTT,CASGQGGNTIYF
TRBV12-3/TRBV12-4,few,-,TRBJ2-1,TGTGCCAGCAGTTTAGCGGAGGATGATGAGCAGTTCTTC,CASSLAEDDEQFF
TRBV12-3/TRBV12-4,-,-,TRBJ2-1,TGTGCCAGCAGTTTAGGTGGAGGGAACAATGAGCAGTTCTTC,CASSLGGGNNEQFF
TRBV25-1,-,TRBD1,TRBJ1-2,TGTGCCAGCAGTGAATCCGGGACAGGACGATATAACTATGGCTACACCTTC,CASSESGTGRYNYGYTF
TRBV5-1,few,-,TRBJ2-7,TGCGCCAGCAGCTTGGAAAGGTCCGAGCAGTACTTC,CASSLERSEQYF
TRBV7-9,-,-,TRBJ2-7,TGTGCCAGCAGCGCGGGAGACAGGAACGAGCAGTACTTC,CASSAGDRNEQYF
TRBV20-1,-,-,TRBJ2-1,TGCAGTGCTGGGGGGAGAAGCGGCACCTACAGGAATGAGCAGTTCTTC,CSAGGRSGTYRNEQFF
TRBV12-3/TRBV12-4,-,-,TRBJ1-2,TGTGCCAGCAGTAGCTGGGACTCTCACTATGACTACACCTTC,CASSSWDSHYDYTF
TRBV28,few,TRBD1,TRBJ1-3,TGTGCCAGCAGCGCCGTCGGACAGGGTCGGGCGGACTCTGGAAACACCATATATTTT,CASSAVGQGRADSGNTIYF
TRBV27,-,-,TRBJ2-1,TGTGCCAGCAGTTTAGGGGAGAAGAATGAGCAGTTCTTC,CASSLGEKNEQFF
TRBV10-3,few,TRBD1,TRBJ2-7,TGTGCCATCAGCCGGACAGGGGACTACGAGCAGTACTTC,CAISRTGDYEQYF
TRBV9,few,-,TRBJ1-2,TGTGCCAGCAGCGTAGCCCCAGAGGTCCGCAGAGGGGCTAACTTTGGCTACACCTTC,CASSVAPEVRRGANFGYTF
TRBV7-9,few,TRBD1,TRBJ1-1,TGTGCCAGCAGCTCCCACGGGACAGATGAAGCTTTCTTT,CASSSHGTDEAFF
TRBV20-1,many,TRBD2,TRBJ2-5,TGCAGTGCTAGAGCCGCGGGTCTAGCGGGAGTAGCGGAAGAGACCCAGTACTTC,CSARAAGLAGVAEETQYF
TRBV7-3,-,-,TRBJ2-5,TGTGCCAGCAGCCCAGCCCCGCGGGAGACCCAGTACTTC,CASSPAPRETQYF
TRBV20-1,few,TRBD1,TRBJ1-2,TGCAGTGCTAGAGATAGAACAGGGGCCCCATATGGCTACACCTTC,CSARDRTGAPYGYTF
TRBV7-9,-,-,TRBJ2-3,TGTGCCAGCAGCTCCGCGGGCAGGGGAGCGATAGTAGATACGCAGTATTTT,CASSSAGRGAIVDTQYF
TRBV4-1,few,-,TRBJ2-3,TGCGCCGGCAGCCAAGGTGGAGGGAGGACAGATACGCAGTATTTT,CAGSQGGGRTDTQYF
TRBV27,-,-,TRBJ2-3,TGTGCCAGCAGTCCCTACGTAAGGGATGGATCCCAAGAGACCCAGTACTTT,CASSPYVRDGSQETQYF
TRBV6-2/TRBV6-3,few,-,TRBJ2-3,TGTGCCAGCAGTTACTCGACATTGGGTGCATCCAGCACAGATACGCAGTATTTT,CASSYSTLGASSTDTQYF
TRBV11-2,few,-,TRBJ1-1,TGTGCCAGCAGCTTAGGCACAGGGCAGAGCACTGAAGCTTTCTTT,CASSLGTGQSTEAFF
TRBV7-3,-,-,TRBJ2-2,TGTGCCAGCAGTCGGAGAGTCACCGGGGAGCTGTTTTTT,CASSRRVTGELFF
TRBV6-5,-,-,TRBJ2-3,TGTGCCAGCAGTTACACCGTGACAGATACGCAGTATTTT,CASSYTVTDTQYF
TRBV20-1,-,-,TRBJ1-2,TGCAGTGCTAGATTGTACCCACTCCACTATGGCTACACCTTC,CSARLYPLHYGYTF
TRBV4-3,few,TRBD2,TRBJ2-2,TGCGCCAGCAGCCAACTGGGACTAGCGGGGAGAGGACCCGGGGAGCTGTTTTTT,CASSQLGLAGRGPGELFF
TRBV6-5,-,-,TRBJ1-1,TGTGCCAGCAGTTACTCGCGGTCGAGAGGACGAGGCATTGAAGCTTTCTTT,CASSYSRSRGRGIEAFF
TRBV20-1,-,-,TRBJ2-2,TGCAGTGCTAGAGATACCCCGGAAACCGGGGAGCTGTTTTTT,CSARDTPETGELFF
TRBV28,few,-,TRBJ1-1,TGTGCCAGCAGTTTGCGGGCATGGAACACTGAAGCTTTCTTT,CASSLRAWNTEAFF
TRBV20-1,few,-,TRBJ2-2,TGCAGTGCTAGGTACCCGAACACCGGGGAGCTGTTTTTT,CSARYPNTGELFF
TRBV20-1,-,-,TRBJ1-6,TGCAGTGCTAGGTACGGGGCCCAGGTGCAAGCACCCCTCCACTTT,CSARYGAQVQAPLHF
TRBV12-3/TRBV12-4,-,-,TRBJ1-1,TGTGCCAGCAGAAGGCCGTACAACACTGAAGCTTTCTTT,CASRRPYNTEAFF
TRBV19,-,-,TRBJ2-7,TGTGCCAGTAGTATTATTATTACTTCGTCCGTCGAGCAGTACTTC,CASSIIITSSVEQYF
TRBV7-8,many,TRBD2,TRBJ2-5,TGTGCCAGCAGGGGACTAGCGGCCTTGCAAGAGACCCAGTACTTC,CASRGLAALQETQYF
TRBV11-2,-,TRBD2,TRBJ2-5,TGTGCCAGCAGCTCAGCTCGTAGCGGGGCAAATCTCCAAGAGACCCAGTACTTC,CASSSARSGANLQETQYF
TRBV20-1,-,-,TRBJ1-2,TGCAGTGCTTTGTTCACTAACTATGGCTACACCTTC,CSALFTNYGYTF
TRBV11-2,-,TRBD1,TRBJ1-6,TGTGCCAGCAGCTGGGGACAGGTTAATTCACCCCTCCACTTT,CASSWGQVNSPLHF
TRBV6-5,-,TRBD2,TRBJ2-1,TGTGCCACCACTAGCGGGAGGTTGAATGAGCAGTTCTTC,CATTSGRLNEQFF
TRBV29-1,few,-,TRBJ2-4,TGCAGCGTTGAAGATCGGACGGCCAAAAACATTCAGTACTTC,CSVEDRTAKNIQYF
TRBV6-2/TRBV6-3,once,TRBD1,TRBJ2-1,TGTGCCAGCAGTACAAGCCGGGACAGGGGTTACAATGAGCAGTTCTTC,CASSTSRDRGYNEQFF
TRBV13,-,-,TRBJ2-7,TGTGCCAGCAGCTTAGGGGGCGCGTCCAGTCACTACGAGCAGTACTTC,CASSLGGASSHYEQYF
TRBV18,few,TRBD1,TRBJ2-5,TGTGCCAGCTCATCACAGGGGGCGGAAGAGACCCAGTACTTC,CASSSQGAEETQYF
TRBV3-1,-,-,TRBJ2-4,TGTGCCAGCAGCCACATGTGGGCTGGGAACCAAAACATTCAGTACTTC,CASSHMWAGNQNIQYF
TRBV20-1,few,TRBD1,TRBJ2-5,TGCAGTGCTAGGGGGGACAGGGCAGCGGAGACCCAGTACTTC,CSARGDRAAETQYF
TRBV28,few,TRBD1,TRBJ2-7,TGTGCCACGGGGACAGGGCTCCCCTACGAGCAGTACTTC,CATGTGLPYEQYF